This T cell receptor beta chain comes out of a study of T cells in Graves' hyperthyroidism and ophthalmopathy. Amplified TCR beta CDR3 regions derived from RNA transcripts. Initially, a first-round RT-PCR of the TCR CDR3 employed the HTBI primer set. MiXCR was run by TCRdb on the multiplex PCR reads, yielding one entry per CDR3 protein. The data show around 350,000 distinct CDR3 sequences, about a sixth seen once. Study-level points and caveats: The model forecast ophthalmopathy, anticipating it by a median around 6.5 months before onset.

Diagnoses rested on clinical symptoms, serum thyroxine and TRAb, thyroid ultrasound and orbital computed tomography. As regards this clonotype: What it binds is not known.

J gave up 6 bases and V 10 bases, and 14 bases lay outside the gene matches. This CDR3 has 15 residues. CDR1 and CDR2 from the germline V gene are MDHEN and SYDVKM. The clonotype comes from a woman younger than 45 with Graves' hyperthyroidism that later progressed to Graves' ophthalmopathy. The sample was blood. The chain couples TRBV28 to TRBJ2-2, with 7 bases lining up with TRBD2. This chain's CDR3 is CATSSRPGGSGELFF. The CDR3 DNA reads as TGTGCCACCTCCAGCCGCCCCGGGGGGTCCGGGGAGCTGTTTTTT.